The clone carrying this TCR beta chain occurred many times. The target antigen is unknown. This sample stems from a study of T cells in Graves' hyperthyroidism and ophthalmopathy. The TCR beta CDR3 regions underwent amplification using RNA transcripts as the source. First-round RT-PCR targeting the TCR CDR3 was performed with the HTBI primer set. TCRdb recomputed calls from the multiplex PCR reads with MiXCR, one row per CDR3 protein. The sample shows about 770,000 distinct CDR3 sequences, around 19% of them seen only once. The study, taken as a whole, reports: Most expanded thyroid clonotypes above 0.001 recurred in blood.

This CDR3 is built from 13 residues. The germline V gene encodes CDR1 GTSNPN and CDR2 SVGIG (reference sequence). Between the trimmed V and J ends, which lost 1 base and 7 bases, there was a span of 14 bases. Diagnoses rested on clinical symptoms, serum thyroxine and TRAb, thyroid ultrasound and orbital computed tomography. The chain couples TRBV30 to TRBJ2-7; D might be TRBD2 (5 bases). What was sequenced was blood. This receptor was taken from a woman in her 50s with Graves' hyperthyroidism that later progressed to Graves' ophthalmopathy. The CDR3 spells CAWSDYRDQEQYF. The CDR3 DNA sequence: TGTGCCTGGAGTGACTACCGGGATCAAGAGCAGTACTTC.